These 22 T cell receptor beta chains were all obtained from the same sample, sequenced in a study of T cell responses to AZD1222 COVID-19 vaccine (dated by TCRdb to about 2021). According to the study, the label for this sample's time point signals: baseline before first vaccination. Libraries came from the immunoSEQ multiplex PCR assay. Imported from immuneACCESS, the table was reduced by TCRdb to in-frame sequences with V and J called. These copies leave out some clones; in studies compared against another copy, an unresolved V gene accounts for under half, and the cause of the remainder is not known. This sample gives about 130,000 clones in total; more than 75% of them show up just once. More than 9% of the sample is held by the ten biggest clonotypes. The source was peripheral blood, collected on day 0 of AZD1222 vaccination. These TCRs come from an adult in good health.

The CDR3 nucleotides read TGTGCCAGCAGCTTTGCTACGACAGGGAATAGGGGCACCATATATTTT. This encodes CASSFATTGNRGTIYF. This sequence joins TRBV7-6 and TRBJ1-3; 7 positions match TRBD1. In germline, CDR1 is SGHVS, CDR2 FNYEAQ. The V segment lost 3 bases and the J segment 9 bases; nucleotides outside the gene matches: 14. This CDR3 is 16 amino acids long.

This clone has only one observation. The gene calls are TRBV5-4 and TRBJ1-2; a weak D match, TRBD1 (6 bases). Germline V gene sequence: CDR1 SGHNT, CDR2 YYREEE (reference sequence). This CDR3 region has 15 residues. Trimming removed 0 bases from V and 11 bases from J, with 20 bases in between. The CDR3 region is CASSLGGGRSRGYTF. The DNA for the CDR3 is TGTGCCAGCAGCTTGGGCGGGGGCAGGAGTAGAGGTTACACCTTC.

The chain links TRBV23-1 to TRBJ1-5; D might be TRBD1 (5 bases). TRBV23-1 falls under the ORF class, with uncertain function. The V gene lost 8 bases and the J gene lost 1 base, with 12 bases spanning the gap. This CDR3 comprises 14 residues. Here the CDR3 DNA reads TGCGCCAGCCGGGGGAGTAGGAGCAATCAGCCCCAGCATTTT. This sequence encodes CASRGSRSNQPQHF.

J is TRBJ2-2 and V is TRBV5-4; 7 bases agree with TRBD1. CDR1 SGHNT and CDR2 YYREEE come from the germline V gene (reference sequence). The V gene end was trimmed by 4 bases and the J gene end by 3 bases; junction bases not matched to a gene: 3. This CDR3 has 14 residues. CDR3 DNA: TGTGCCAGCAGCCAACAGGGGTACACCGGGGAGCTGTTTTTT. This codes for CASSQQGYTGELFF.

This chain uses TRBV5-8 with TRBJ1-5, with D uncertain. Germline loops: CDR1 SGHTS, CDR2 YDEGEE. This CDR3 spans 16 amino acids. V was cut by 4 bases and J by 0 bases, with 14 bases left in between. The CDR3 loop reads CASSRSRQDSNQPQHF. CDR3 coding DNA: TGTGCCAGCAGCCGGAGCCGTCAAGATAGCAATCAGCCCCAGCATTTT. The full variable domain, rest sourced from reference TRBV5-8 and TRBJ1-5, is EAGVTQSPTHLIKTRGQQATLRCSPISGHTSVYWYQQALGLGLQFLLWYDEGEERNRGNFPPRFSGRQFPNYSSELNVNALELEDSALYLCASSRSRQDSNQPQHFGDGTRLSIL.

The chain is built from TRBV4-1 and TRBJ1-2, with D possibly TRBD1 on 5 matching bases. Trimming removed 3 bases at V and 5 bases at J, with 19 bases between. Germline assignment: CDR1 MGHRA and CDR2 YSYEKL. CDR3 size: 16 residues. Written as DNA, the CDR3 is TGCGCCAGCAGCCAGACACTTGGACGGGACGGGTATGGCTACACCTTC. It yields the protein CASSQTLGRDGYGYTF.

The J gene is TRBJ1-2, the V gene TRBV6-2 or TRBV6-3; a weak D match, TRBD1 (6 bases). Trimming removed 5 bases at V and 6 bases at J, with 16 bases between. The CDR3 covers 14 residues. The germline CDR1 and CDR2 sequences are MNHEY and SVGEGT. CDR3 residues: CASSDPPGAHGYTF. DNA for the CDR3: TGTGCCAGCAGTGACCCGCCGGGGGCCCATGGCTACACCTTC.

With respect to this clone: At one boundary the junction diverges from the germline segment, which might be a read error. The CDR3 loop is CASSRSRLAGRKETQYF. The DNA for the CDR3 is TGTGCTAGCAGCCGCTCCAGACTAGCGGGGCGGAAAGAGACCCAGTACTTC. This chain links TRBV7-7 with TRBJ2-5; TRBD2 matches 11 bases. The CDR3 runs 17 residues. Germline V lookup: CDR1 SSHAT, CDR2 FNYEAQ (reference sequence).

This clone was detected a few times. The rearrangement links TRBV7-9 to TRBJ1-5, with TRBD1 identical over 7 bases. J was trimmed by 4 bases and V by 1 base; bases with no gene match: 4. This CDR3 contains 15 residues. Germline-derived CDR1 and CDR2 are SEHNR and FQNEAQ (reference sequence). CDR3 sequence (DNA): TGTGCCAGCAGCTTAGAAGGGGGCGTAAATCAGCCCCAGCATTTT. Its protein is CASSLEGGVNQPQHF.

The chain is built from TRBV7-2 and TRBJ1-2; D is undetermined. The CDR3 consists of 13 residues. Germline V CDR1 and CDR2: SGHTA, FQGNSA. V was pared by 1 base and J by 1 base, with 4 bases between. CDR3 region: CASSLGINYGYTF. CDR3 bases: TGTGCCAGCAGCTTAGGGATTAACTATGGCTACACCTTC. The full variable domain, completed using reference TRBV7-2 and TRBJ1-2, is GAGVSQSPSNKVTEKGKDVELRCDPISGHTALYWYRQSLGQGLEFLIYFQGNSAPDKSGLPSDRFSAERTGGSVSTLTIQRTQQEDSAVYLCASSLGINYGYTFGSGTRLTVV.

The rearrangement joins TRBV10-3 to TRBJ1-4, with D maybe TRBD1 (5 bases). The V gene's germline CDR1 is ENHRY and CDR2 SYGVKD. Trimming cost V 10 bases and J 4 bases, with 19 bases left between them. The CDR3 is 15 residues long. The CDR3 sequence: CATRGATQLNEKLFF. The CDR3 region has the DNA TGTGCCACCCGAGGGGCCACTCAGCTTAATGAAAAACTGTTTTTT.

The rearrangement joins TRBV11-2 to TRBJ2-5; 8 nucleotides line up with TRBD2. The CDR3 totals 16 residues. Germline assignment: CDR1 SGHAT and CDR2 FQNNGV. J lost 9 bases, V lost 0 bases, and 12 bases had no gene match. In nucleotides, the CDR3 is TGTGCCAGCAGCTTAGATAGCGGGAAGGGGACGGAGGCCCAGTACTTC. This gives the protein CASSLDSGKGTEAQYF.

The CDR3 region has the DNA TGTGCCAGCAGCTTAATGGGTCTGGGGGACACTGAAGCTTTCTTT. Its translation: CASSLMGLGDTEAFF. This chain joins TRBV5-6 and TRBJ1-1; D is possibly TRBD1 (5 bases). The CDR3 is 15 amino acids. Germline CDR1 is SGHDT and CDR2 is YYEEEE. The germline V and J ends were trimmed by 2 bases and 3 bases, with 14 bases remaining between them.

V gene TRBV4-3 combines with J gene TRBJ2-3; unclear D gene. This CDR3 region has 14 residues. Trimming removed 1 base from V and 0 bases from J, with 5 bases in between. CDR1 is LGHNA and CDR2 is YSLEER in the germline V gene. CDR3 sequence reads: CASSQGGSTDTQYF. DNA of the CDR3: TGCGCCAGCAGCCAAGGAGGTAGCACAGATACGCAGTATTTT.

CDR3 loop: CASSRGQGANSPLHF. The CDR3 nucleotides are TGTGCCAGTAGTAGGGGACAGGGGGCGAATTCACCCCTCCACTTT. This chain connects TRBV19 to TRBJ1-6; 12 bases align to TRBD1. CDR1 and CDR2 (germline): LNHDA, SQIVND (reference sequence). Trimming removed 4 bases from V and 7 bases from J; junction bases left unmatched: 2. This CDR3 has 15 amino acids.

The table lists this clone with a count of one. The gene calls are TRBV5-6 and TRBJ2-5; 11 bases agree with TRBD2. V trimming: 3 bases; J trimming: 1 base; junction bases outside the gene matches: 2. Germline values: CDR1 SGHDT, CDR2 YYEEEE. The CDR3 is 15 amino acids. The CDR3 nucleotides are TGTGCCAGCAGCTCCGGGACTAGCGGCCAAGAGACCCAGTACTTC. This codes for CASSSGTSGQETQYF. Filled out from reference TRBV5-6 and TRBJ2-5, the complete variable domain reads DAGVTQSPTHLIKTRGQQVTLRCSPKSGHDTVSWYQQALGQGPQFIFQYYEEEERQRGNFPDRFSGHQFPNYSSELNVNALLLGDSALYLCASSSGTSGQETQYFGPGTRLLVL.

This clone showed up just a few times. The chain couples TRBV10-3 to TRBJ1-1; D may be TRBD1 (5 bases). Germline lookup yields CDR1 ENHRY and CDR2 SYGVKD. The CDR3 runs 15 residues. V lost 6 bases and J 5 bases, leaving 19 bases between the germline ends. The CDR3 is CAISPGMGPGTEAFF. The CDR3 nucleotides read TGTGCCATCAGCCCCGGTATGGGGCCGGGGACTGAAGCTTTCTTT.

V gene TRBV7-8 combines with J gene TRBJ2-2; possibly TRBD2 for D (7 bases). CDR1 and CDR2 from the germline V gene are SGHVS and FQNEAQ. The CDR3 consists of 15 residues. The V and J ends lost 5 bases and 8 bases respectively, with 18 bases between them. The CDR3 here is CASSVREDRGGELFF. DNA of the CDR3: TGTGCCAGCAGCGTCCGGGAGGACAGAGGGGGGGAGCTGTTTTTT.

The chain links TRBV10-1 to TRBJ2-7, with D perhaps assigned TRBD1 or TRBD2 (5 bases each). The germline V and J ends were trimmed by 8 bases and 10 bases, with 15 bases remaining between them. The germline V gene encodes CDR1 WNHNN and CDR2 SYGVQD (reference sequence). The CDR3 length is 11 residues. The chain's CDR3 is CASPVRGAQYF. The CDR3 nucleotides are TGCGCCAGCCCGGTGAGGGGCGCCCAGTACTTC.

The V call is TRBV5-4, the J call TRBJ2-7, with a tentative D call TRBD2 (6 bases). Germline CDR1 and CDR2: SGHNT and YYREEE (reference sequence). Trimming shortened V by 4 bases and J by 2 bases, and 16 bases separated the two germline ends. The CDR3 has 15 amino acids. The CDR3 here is CASSNPAGAAYEQYF. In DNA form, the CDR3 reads TGTGCCAGCAGCAATCCAGCGGGCGCGGCCTACGAGCAGTACTTC.

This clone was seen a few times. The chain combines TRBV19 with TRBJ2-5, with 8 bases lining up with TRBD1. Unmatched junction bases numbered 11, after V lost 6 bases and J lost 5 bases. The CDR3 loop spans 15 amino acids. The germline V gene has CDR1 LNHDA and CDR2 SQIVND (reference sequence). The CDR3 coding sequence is TGTGCCAGTAGCTCGCCCACAGGGGGTATGGAGACCCAGTACTTC. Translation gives CASSSPTGGMETQYF.

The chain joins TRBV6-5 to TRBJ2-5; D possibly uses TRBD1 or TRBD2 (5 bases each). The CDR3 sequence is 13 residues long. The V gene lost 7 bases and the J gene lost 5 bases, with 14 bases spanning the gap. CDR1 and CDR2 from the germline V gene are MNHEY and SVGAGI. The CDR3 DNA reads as TGTGCCAGCACCCGGGGCTCGAGGGAGACCCAGTACTTC. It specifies CASTRGSRETQYF.